Listed below are T cell receptor beta chains from one sample, sequenced in a study of blood T cells in healthy people across ages. MiXCR was run by TCRdb on the 5' RACE reads, yielding one entry per CDR3 protein. Of about 1.4 million distinct CDR3 sequences in the sample, 55% to 75% were seen once. The sample taken for sequencing was blood. The origin of the receptors is a man younger than 35 in good health. Both conserved end residues are part of each CDR3. D genes are given only for firm matches. For some rows the clone size is stated as once, few or many, or as a class when expanded; others skip it.

cdr3_length	v_call	clone_size	d_call	j_call	cdr3_nt	cdr3_aa
15	TRBV12-5	-	TRBD1	TRBJ2-1	TGTGCTAGTGTTTCCGGGGACAGGGGAGGCAATGAGCAGTTCTTC	CASVSGDRGGNEQFF
13	TRBV20-1	few	TRBD2	TRBJ2-7	TGCAGTGCTAGGCGGCTAGCGGGAGTCGAGCAGTACTTC	CSARRLAGVEQYF
15	TRBV5-6	-	TRBD1	TRBJ2-5	TGTGCCAGCAGTACCGGGACAGGGGATGGAGAGACCCAGTACTTC	CASSTGTGDGETQYF
11	TRBV12-3/TRBV12-4	-	-	TRBJ1-2	TGTGCCAGCAGGGCTGTGCATGGCTACACCTTC	CASRAVHGYTF
19	TRBV20-1	-	TRBD1	TRBJ2-7	TGCAGTGCCACTGATGGACAGGGGGCGGGAACCAGCTCCTACAATGAGCAGTACTTC	CSATDGQGAGTSSYNEQYF
14	TRBV9	few	-	TRBJ1-2	TGTGCCAGCAGCGTAGTATCGGCAGGGAGTGGCTACACCTTC	CASSVVSAGSGYTF
14	TRBV7-6	few	-	TRBJ2-7	TGTGCCAGCAGCTTAGAAAGGGAATCCATCGAGCAGTACTTC	CASSLERESIEQYF
15	TRBV4-2	-	-	TRBJ1-4	TGTGCCAGCAGCCAAGCCATTCGCCCAGGGGAAAAACTGTTTTTT	CASSQAIRPGEKLFF
19	TRBV6-1	-	TRBD1	TRBJ2-7	TGTGCCAGCAGAGGTCGGGCGCGGGACAGGCGTTATCCTGGGCTCGAGCAGTACTTC	CASRGRARDRRYPGLEQYF
13	TRBV11-2	-	-	TRBJ1-5	TGTGCCAGCAGCTCCCAAACACGGCAGCCCCAGCATTTT	CASSSQTRQPQHF
16	TRBV20-1	-	-	TRBJ2-7	TGCAGTGCCACCTCGTCCGACAGCCTTCTTTCCATGGGGCAGTACTTC	CSATSSDSLLSMGQYF
15	TRBV20-1	-	TRBD1	TRBJ2-7	TGCAGTGCTAGAGGAGTCCCGGGACAGGGGAGAGAGCAGTACTTC	CSARGVPGQGREQYF
12	TRBV28	-	-	TRBJ2-7	TGTGCCAGCAGTTCCCCCTTACGTGAGCAGTACTTC	CASSSPLREQYF
14	TRBV27	-	TRBD2	TRBJ2-1	TGTGCCAGCTCGTCCTGGCGGGGGGGAAATGAGCAGTTCTTC	CASSSWRGGNEQFF
13	TRBV5-1	few	-	TRBJ2-1	TGCGCCAGCAGCTTGGATCCAGGGAATGAGCAGTTCTTC	CASSLDPGNEQFF
13	TRBV28	-	-	TRBJ2-4	TGTGCCAGCAGTGTAGTGGCCAAAAACATTCAGTACTTC	CASSVVAKNIQYF
15	TRBV4-3	-	-	TRBJ2-5	TGCGCCAGCAGCCTAAATCCGGGAATACAAGAGACCCAGTACTTC	CASSLNPGIQETQYF
15	TRBV7-8	-	TRBD1	TRBJ1-2	TGTGCCAGCACCCTACGAGGACAGGGGGCGCGGGGCTACACCTTC	CASTLRGQGARGYTF
13	TRBV29-1	-	-	TRBJ2-1	TGCAGCGTTGTCGATGAATCGGACTATCAGCAGTTCTTC	CSVVDESDYQQFF
16	TRBV7-9	-	TRBD1	TRBJ2-7	TGTGCCAGCAGTTCCGCCGGGACAGGGACCGACTACGAGCAGTACTTC	CASSSAGTGTDYEQYF
16	TRBV7-2	-	TRBD2	TRBJ2-3	TGTGCCAGCAGCTTAGTCTCGGGAGGGAGCACAGATACGCAGTATTTT	CASSLVSGGSTDTQYF
15	TRBV10-2	-	TRBD1	TRBJ1-5	TGCGCCAGCACTGAAGGGACAGGGTCTTTTCAGCCCCAGCATTTT	CASTEGTGSFQPQHF
13	TRBV29-1	-	-	TRBJ2-3	TGCAGCGTTGCACTAAATGGTGCAGATACGCAGTATTTT	CSVALNGADTQYF
18	TRBV6-5	-	TRBD2	TRBJ2-3	TGTGCCAGCAGTTACACAGCGGGACTTAAAGGAAGCACAGATACGCAGTATTTT	CASSYTAGLKGSTDTQYF
12	TRBV20-1	-	-	TRBJ1-1	TGCAGTGCCCCGGAAGGGGTCACTGAAGCTTTCTTT	CSAPEGVTEAFF
16	TRBV4-2	few	-	TRBJ2-3	TGTGCCAGCAGCCAAGATGAGGTCTCGGGCACAGATACGCAGTATTTT	CASSQDEVSGTDTQYF
16	TRBV28	-	TRBD1	TRBJ1-6	TGTGCCAGCAGTTTAATCCGACAGGGCCCTCATTCACCCCTCCACTTT	CASSLIRQGPHSPLHF
12	TRBV6-5	few	-	TRBJ2-5	TGTGCCAGCAGTTCCTTTTCCGGGACCCAGTACTTC	CASSSFSGTQYF
15	TRBV20-1	few	TRBD2	TRBJ2-7	TGCAGTGCTAGAGATCCGGGAGGGGCTTCCTACGAGCAGTACTTC	CSARDPGGASYEQYF
16	TRBV21-1	-	-	TRBJ2-5	TGTGCCAGCAGCAAAGAAAATCGGGGGGGCCCGAAGACCCAGTACTTC	CASSKENRGGPKTQYF
12	TRBV7-9	-	-	TRBJ1-1	TGTGCCAGCGGCTTAGCAGGACAAGAAGCTTTCTTT	CASGLAGQEAFF
14	TRBV7-2	-	-	TRBJ2-1	TGTGCCAGCAGCCCGAACACCGGACACAGTGAGCAGTTCTTC	CASSPNTGHSEQFF
16	TRBV2	-	-	TRBJ2-1	TGTGCCAGCAGTGTCCGGGACAAAAAAAGCTACAATGAGCAGTTCTTC	CASSVRDKKSYNEQFF
14	TRBV4-1	-	TRBD2	TRBJ2-7	TGCGCCAGCAGCCACGGGACTACTGCCTACGAGCAGTACTTC	CASSHGTTAYEQYF
16	TRBV12-3/TRBV12-4	-	-	TRBJ1-5	TGTGCCAGCAGTTTTCAACAGGTAGATAGCAATCAGCCCCAGCATTTT	CASSFQQVDSNQPQHF
13	TRBV4-2	-	TRBD1	TRBJ1-1	TGTGCCAGCAGCCAAACAGGGGACACTGAAGTTTTCTTT	CASSQTGDTEVFF
9	TRBV29-1	-	-	TRBJ2-3	TGCAGCGGGGTACCTACGCAGTATTTT	CSGVPTQYF
17	TRBV4-1	-	TRBD2	TRBJ2-7	TGCGCCAGCAGCCGAGCCCAACTAGCGGGTGCTACCTACGAGCAGTACTTC	CASSRAQLAGATYEQYF
14	TRBV20-1	few	TRBD1	TRBJ2-5	TGCAGTGCTAGAGGGGTGGGACAGGTGGAGACCCAGTACTTC	CSARGVGQVETQYF
11	TRBV10-3	few	-	TRBJ2-1	TGTGCCATCGAGTCGGGAGATGAGCAGTTCTTC	CAIESGDEQFF
15	TRBV27	-	TRBD2	TRBJ2-7	TGTGCCAGCAGGCAAACTAGCGGGGGGTATTACGAGCAGTACTTC	CASRQTSGGYYEQYF
14	TRBV7-2	-	-	TRBJ2-2	TGTGCCAGCAGCTTAGCGGGGGCGGCCGGGGAGCTGTTTTTT	CASSLAGAAGELFF
11	TRBV20-1	-	-	TRBJ1-4	TGCAGTCAAAGGAGAAATGAAAAACTGTTTTTT	CSQRRNEKLFF
12	TRBV3-1	many	-	TRBJ2-3	TGTGCCAGCAGCCAAGAAACAGATACGCAGTATTTT	CASSQETDTQYF
13	TRBV11-2	-	-	TRBJ2-1	TGTGCCAGCAGCTTAGTCTTCGACGGGGAGCAGTTCTTC	CASSLVFDGEQFF